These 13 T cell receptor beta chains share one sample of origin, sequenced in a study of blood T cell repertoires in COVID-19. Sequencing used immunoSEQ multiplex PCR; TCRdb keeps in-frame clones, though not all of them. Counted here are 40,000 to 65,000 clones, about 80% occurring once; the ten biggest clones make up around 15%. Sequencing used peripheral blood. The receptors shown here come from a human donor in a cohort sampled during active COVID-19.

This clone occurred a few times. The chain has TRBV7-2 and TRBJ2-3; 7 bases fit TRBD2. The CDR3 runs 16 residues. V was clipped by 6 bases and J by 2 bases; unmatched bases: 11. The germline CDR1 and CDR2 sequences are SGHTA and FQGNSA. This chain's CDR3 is CASSRERGINTDTQYF. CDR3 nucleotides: TGTGCCAGCAGTCGCGAGCGGGGAATTAACACAGATACGCAGTATTTT. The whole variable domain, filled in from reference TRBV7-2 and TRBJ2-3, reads GAGVSQSPSNKVTEKGKDVELRCDPISGHTALYWYRQSLGQGLEFLIYFQGNSAPDKSGLPSDRFSAERTGGSVSTLTIQRTQQEDSAVYLCASSRERGINTDTQYFGPGTRLTVL.

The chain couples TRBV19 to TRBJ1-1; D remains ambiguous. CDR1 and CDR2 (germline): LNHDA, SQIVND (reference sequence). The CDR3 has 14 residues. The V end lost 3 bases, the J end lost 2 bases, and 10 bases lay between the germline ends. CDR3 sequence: CASSIIPGNTEAFF. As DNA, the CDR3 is TGTGCCAGTAGTATTATTCCAGGTAACACTGAAGCTTTCTTT.

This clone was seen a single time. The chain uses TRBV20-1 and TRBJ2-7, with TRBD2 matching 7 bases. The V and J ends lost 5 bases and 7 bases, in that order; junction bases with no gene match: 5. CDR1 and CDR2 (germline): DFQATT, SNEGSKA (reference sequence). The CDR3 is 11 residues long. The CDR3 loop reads CSAPAGWEQYF. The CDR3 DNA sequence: TGCAGTGCTCCAGCGGGGTGGGAGCAGTACTTC.

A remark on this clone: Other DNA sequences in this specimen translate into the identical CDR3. The DNA of the CDR3 is TGCGCCAGCAGCTTTACTAGCGGGGGGTACAATGAGCAGTTCTTC. Its translation: CASSFTSGGYNEQFF. The chain joins TRBV5-1 to TRBJ2-1, with 12 bases fitting TRBD2. This CDR3 has 15 residues. The V segment lost 2 bases and the J segment 4 bases; nucleotides outside the gene matches: 1. Germline V lookup: CDR1 SGHRS, CDR2 YFSETQ. The variable domain in full, with the rest retrieved from reference TRBV5-1 and TRBJ2-1, is KAGVTQTPRYLIKTRGQQVTLSCSPISGHRSVSWYQQTPGQGLQFLFEYFSETQRNKGNFPGRFSGRQFSNSRSEMNVSTLELGDSALYLCASSFTSGGYNEQFFGPGTRLTVL.

DNA for the CDR3: TGTGCCAGCAGTTACTCCGCGGGGAATGAGCAGTTCTTC. This sequence encodes CASSYSAGNEQFF. V usage is TRBV6-5 and J usage is TRBJ2-1, with D tentatively TRBD2 (6 bases). CDR1 MNHEY and CDR2 SVGAGI come from the germline V gene. V was clipped by 0 bases and J by 7 bases, with 7 bases between them. CDR3 length: 13 amino acids.

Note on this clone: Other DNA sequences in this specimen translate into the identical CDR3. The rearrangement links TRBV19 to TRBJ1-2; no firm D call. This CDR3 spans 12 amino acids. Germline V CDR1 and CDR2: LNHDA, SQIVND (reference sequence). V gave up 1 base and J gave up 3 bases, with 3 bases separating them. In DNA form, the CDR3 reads TGTGCCAGTAGTATAGCGGACTATGGCTACACCTTC. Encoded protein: CASSIADYGYTF.

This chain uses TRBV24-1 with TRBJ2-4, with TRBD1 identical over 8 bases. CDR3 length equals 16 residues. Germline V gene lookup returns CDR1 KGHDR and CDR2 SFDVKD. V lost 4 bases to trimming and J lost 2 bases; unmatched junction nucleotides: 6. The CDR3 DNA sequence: TGTGCCACCAGTGAAGACAGGGGAAAAACCAAAAACATTCAGTACTTC. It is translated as CATSEDRGKTKNIQYF.

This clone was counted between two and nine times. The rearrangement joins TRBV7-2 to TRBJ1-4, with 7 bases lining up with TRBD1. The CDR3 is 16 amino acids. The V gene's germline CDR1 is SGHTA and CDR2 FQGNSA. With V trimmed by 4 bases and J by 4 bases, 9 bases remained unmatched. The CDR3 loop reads CASSSPTQGFNEKLFF. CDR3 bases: TGTGCCAGCAGCTCCCCTACACAGGGGTTTAATGAAAAACTGTTTTTT.

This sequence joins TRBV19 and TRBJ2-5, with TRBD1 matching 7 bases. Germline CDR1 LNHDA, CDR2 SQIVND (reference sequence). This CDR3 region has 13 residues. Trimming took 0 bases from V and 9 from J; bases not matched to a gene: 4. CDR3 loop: CASSIEPDRPQYF. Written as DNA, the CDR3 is TGTGCCAGTAGTATAGAGCCGGACAGGCCCCAGTACTTC. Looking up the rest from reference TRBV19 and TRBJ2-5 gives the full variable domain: DGGITQSPKYLFRKEGQNVTLSCEQNLNHDAMYWYRQDPGQGLRLIYYSQIVNDFQKGDIAEGYSVSREKKESFPLTVTSAQKNPTAFYLCASSIEPDRPQYFGPGTRLLVL.

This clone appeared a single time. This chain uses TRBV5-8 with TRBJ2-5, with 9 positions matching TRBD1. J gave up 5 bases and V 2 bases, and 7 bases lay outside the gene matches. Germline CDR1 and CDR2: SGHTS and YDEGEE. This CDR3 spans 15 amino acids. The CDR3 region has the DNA TGTGCCAGCAGCTTCGGGACAGGGAGCAGCGAGACCCAGTACTTC. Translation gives CASSFGTGSSETQYF. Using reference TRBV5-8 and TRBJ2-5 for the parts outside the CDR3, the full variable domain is EAGVTQSPTHLIKTRGQQATLRCSPISGHTSVYWYQQALGLGLQFLLWYDEGEERNRGNFPPRFSGRQFPNYSSELNVNALELEDSALYLCASSFGTGSSETQYFGPGTRLLVL.

CDR3 in DNA: TGTGCCAGCAGCTTTGGCGGGGGGCTATACAATGAGCAGTTCTTC. Translated, it gives CASSFGGGLYNEQFF. The V call is TRBV7-2, the J call TRBJ2-1; 8 positions agree with TRBD2. The CDR3 covers 15 residues. V lost 3 bases, J lost 4 bases, and 5 bases stayed unmatched. CDR1 and CDR2 (germline): SGHTA, FQGNSA.

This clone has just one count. The DNA of the CDR3 is TGTGCCAGCAGCTTAAGGGGTTTCCCCCCAGATACGCAGTATTTT. Protein: CASSLRGFPPDTQYF. This sequence joins TRBV11-2 and TRBJ2-3, with a possible D match to TRBD1 (5 bases). Between the trimmed V and J ends, which lost 2 bases and 4 bases, there was a span of 13 bases. The CDR3 consists of 15 residues. CDR1 is SGHAT and CDR2 is FQNNGV in the germline V gene. The complete variable domain, with remaining parts taken from reference TRBV11-2 and TRBJ2-3, reads EAGVAQSPRYKIIEKRQSVAFWCNPISGHATLYWYQQILGQGPKLLIQFQNNGVVDDSQLPKDRFSAERLKGVDSTLKIQPAKLEDSAVYLCASSLRGFPPDTQYFGPGTRLTVL.

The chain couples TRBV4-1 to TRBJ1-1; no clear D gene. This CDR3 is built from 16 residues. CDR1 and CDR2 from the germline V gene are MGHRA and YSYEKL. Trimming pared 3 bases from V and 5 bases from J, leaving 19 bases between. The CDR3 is CASSQDEGRSETEAFF. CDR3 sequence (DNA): TGCGCCAGCAGCCAGGATGAGGGTCGTTCCGAAACTGAAGCTTTCTTT.